This T cell receptor (beta chain) was recovered during a study of blood T cell repertoires in COVID-19. About the study: COVID-19 samples collected from the United States, Italy and Spain covered acute and convalescent phases. The cDNA or gDNA used as material had been derived from T cells, B-cell-depleted T cells, or PBMCs.

The table lists this clone with a count of one. The V and J ends lost 6 bases and 3 bases respectively, with 11 bases between them. The CDR3 runs 14 residues. The germline CDR1 and CDR2 sequences are MDHEN and SYDVKM. Only in-frame clones appear in the TCRdb table, and some are missing; sequencing was by immunoSEQ multiplex PCR. The sample records a few hundred thousand clones, around 90% being singletons. Sequenced: PBMCs or T cells enriched from blood (not recorded which). The TCR originated in a woman in her late teens or twenties who had recovered from COVID-19. The chain is built from TRBV28 and TRBJ1-4; tentative D call: TRBD1 (5 bases). CDR3 loop: CASSQDSPNEKLFF. As DNA, the CDR3 is TGTGCCAGCAGCCAAGACAGTCCTAATGAAAAACTGTTTTTT. Looking up the rest from reference TRBV28 and TRBJ1-4 gives the full variable domain: DVKVTQSSRYLVKRTGEKVFLECVQDMDHENMFWYRQDPGLGLRLIYFSYDVKMKEKGDIPEGYSVSREKKERFSLILESASTNQTSMYLCASSQDSPNEKLFFGSGTQLSVL.